The T cell receptor (beta chain) described here comes from a study of T-cell reconstitution after alpha-beta-depleted transplantation in children. Unique molecular identifiers were incorporated during preparation of the TCRbeta library. Via MiXCR, TCRdb re-called the PCR reads, giving one row per CDR3 protein. The sample contains fewer than 700,000 distinct CDR3 sequences, around 13% of which appear only once. The CDR3 spans 16 residues. The germline V and J ends were trimmed by 4 bases and 2 bases, with 14 bases remaining between them. Per germline, CDR1 KGHDR and CDR2 SFDVKD. Study conclusions and caveats: About two months after transplant, alpha-beta T cells reportedly came from several hundred expanded graft clones. Most T-cell counts and diversity one year after the transplant came from T cells that were newly produced. Some patients owed their high day-60 TCRbeta diversity to surviving recipient T cells and thymic progenitors.

Details on this clonotype: Its specificity is not known.

V and J are TRBV24-1 and TRBJ2-1; D may be TRBD1 (6 bases). The receptor's source is a male patient younger than 18 who had a stem cell transplant for acute myeloid leukemia, so the T cells may come from the graft donor. The source was PBMCs, mostly from graft donor cells, collected 360 days after TCRalphabeta/CD19-depleted stem cell transplant. CDR3 sequence reads: CATSDPDSRPYNEQFF. CDR3 in DNA: TGTGCCACCAGTGACCCGGACAGCCGACCCTACAATGAGCAGTTCTTC.